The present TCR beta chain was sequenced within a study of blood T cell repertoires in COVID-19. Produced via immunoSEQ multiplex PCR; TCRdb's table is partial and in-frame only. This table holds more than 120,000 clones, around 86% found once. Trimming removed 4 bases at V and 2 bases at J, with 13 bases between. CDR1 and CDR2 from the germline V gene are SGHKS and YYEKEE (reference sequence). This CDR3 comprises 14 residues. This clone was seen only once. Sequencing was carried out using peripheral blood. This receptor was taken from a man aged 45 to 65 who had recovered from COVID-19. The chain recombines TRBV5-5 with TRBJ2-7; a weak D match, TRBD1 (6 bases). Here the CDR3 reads CASSPPGQTYEQYF. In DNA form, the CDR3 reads TGTGCCAGCAGCCCACCGGGACAAACCTACGAGCAGTACTTC.